The rows below give T cell receptor beta chains drawn from one sample of a study of tumor-infiltrating lymphocytes in primary liver carcinoma. TCRdb fed the multiplex PCR reads into MiXCR, producing one record per CDR3 protein. The sample includes about 200,000 distinct CDR3 sequences, just under 85% seen only once; the top ten take roughly 18%. Sequencing was done on a sample of tumor tissue from primary liver carcinoma. The receptors come from a man between 40 and 49 years old with primary liver carcinoma and hepatitis B virus infection. CDR3s include the opening cysteine and the closing phenylalanine or tryptophan. The order of the fields is D gene, V gene, CDR3 length, J gene, clone size, CDR3 protein, CDR3 DNA. D genes are given only for firm matches. Size tells how often a clone was seen (once, few, many) or the class of an expanded clone, and some rows leave it out.

d_call: .; v_call: TRBV12-3/TRBV12-4; cdr3_length: 15; j_call: TRBJ1-2; clone_size: few; cdr3_aa: CASSQTTGFGYGYTF; cdr3_nt: TGTGCCAGCAGCCAGACCACAGGGTTCGGCTATGGTTACACGTTC
d_call: .; v_call: TRBV6-2/TRBV6-3; cdr3_length: 16; j_call: TRBJ2-7; clone_size: .; cdr3_aa: CASSSGRSRSSYELYF; cdr3_nt: TGTGCCAGCAGTAGTGGGCGGAGCCGCAGCTCCTACGAGCTCTACTTC
d_call: .; v_call: TRBV12-3/TRBV12-4; cdr3_length: 12; j_call: TRBJ2-7; clone_size: .; cdr3_aa: CASSPQEQKQYF; cdr3_nt: TGTGCCAGCAGTCCTCAGGAGCAGAAGCAGTACTTC
d_call: TRBD2; v_call: TRBV6-2/TRBV6-3; cdr3_length: 16; j_call: TRBJ2-1; clone_size: many; cdr3_aa: CACVSGLAGVYNEQFF; cdr3_nt: TGTGCCTGCGTTTCGGGACTAGCGGGGGTCTACAATGAGCAGTTCTTC
d_call: .; v_call: TRBV29-1; cdr3_length: 15; j_call: TRBJ1-1; clone_size: .; cdr3_aa: CSASPGWTANTEAFF; cdr3_nt: TGCAGCGCTTCCCCGGGTTGGACAGCGAACACTGAAGCTTTCTTT
d_call: TRBD1; v_call: TRBV11-2; cdr3_length: 15; j_call: TRBJ2-7; clone_size: .; cdr3_aa: CASSLRRTGENKQYF; cdr3_nt: TGTGCGAGCAGCTTACGAAGGACAGGGGAAAACAAGCAGTACTTC
d_call: .; v_call: TRBV4-3; cdr3_length: 14; j_call: TRBJ2-4; clone_size: .; cdr3_aa: CASSQDGLASIQYF; cdr3_nt: TGCGCTAGCAGCCAAGATGGCCTGGCGAGCATTCAGTATTTC
d_call: .; v_call: TRBV6-1; cdr3_length: 16; j_call: TRBJ1-4; clone_size: .; cdr3_aa: CVSGEVGQGINEKLFF; cdr3_nt: TGTGTCAGCGGTGAAGTCGGTCAGGGGATTAATGAAAAACTGTTTTTT
d_call: .; v_call: TRBV20-1; cdr3_length: 15; j_call: TRBJ2-1; clone_size: .; cdr3_aa: CSPPRGLNPHNEQFF; cdr3_nt: TGCAGTCCCCCTCGGGGCCTCAATCCCCACAATGAGCAGTTCTTC
d_call: TRBD2; v_call: TRBV5-5; cdr3_length: 15; j_call: TRBJ2-3; clone_size: .; cdr3_aa: CASTLGLERTDTQYF; cdr3_nt: TGTGCCAGCACCCTCGGACTAGAGCGCACAGATACTCAGTATTTT
d_call: .; v_call: TRBV12-3/TRBV12-4; cdr3_length: 12; j_call: TRBJ2-7; clone_size: .; cdr3_aa: CARGLEHYERHF; cdr3_nt: TGTGCCAGGGGTTTGGAACACTACGAGCGGCACTTC
d_call: TRBD1; v_call: TRBV10-3; cdr3_length: 14; j_call: TRBJ2-5; clone_size: .; cdr3_aa: CAISMTGLGETQYF; cdr3_nt: TGTGCCATCAGTATGACAGGGTTGGGAGAGACCCAGTACTTC
d_call: .; v_call: TRBV11-2; cdr3_length: 15; j_call: TRBJ2-5; clone_size: .; cdr3_aa: CASSPVMLVSETQYF; cdr3_nt: TGTGCCAGCAGCCCCGTCATGCTAGTCTCAGAGACTCAGTACTTC
d_call: TRBD2; v_call: TRBV7-8; cdr3_length: 16; j_call: TRBJ2-1; clone_size: many; cdr3_aa: CASSLTVIAGGVEQFF; cdr3_nt: TGTGCCAGCAGCTTAACGGTGATAGCGGGAGGGGTTGAGCAGTTCTTC
d_call: TRBD2; v_call: TRBV7-2; cdr3_length: 14; j_call: TRBJ2-7; clone_size: few; cdr3_aa: CASSLDGRGYEQYF; cdr3_nt: TGTGCCAGCAGCTTAGACGGGAGGGGGTACGAGCAGTACTTC
d_call: .; v_call: TRBV11-2; cdr3_length: 15; j_call: TRBJ2-4; clone_size: .; cdr3_aa: CASTTSALVKIIQYF; cdr3_nt: TGTGCCAGCACCACTTCGGCGTTAGTCAAAATCATTCAGTACTTC